The source of this TCR beta chain is a study of CD8+ T cells in alopecia areata (dated by TCRdb to 2016 to 2018). Context from the whole study: Treated patients were enrolled in an open-label pilot trial of oral tofacitinib, 5 to 10 mg twice daily, for moderate-to-severe alopecia areata. Clonality in the scalp was compared among normal scalp (n=4), patchy alopecia areata scalp (n=8), and alopecia totalis/universalis scalp (n=8). Tofacitinib was administered for 6 to 18 months, and 6 months of follow-up off drug were then conducted to assess delayed response and recurrence. The RNA source kit depended on sample type: the PAXgene miRNA kit for fixed scalp, the miRNeasy kit for PBMCs, and the RNeasy kit for mouse skin. Scalp tissue and sorted CD4+ and CD8+ peripheral blood T cells from patchy and totalis/universalis alopecia areata patients and from healthy controls were covered by human TCRbeta sequencing. High-throughput TCRbeta sequencing was used to examine T cell clonal expansion in alopecia areata in both the C3H/HeJ mouse model and human patients. Tofacitinib-treated patients had biopsies at baseline and at 4 and 24 weeks of treatment, with a later scalp biopsy in several patients. For the treated patients, the SALT score, which quantifies what percentage of scalp surface area is affected, served as the measure of disease severity. TCRbeta CDR3 regions were amplified by immunoSEQ multiplex PCR with 35 Vbeta forward and 13 Jbeta reverse primers.

This clone appeared a few times. Its antigen remains unidentified. Base qualities are not at hand, and no much larger clone is one base apart. Libraries were built with the immunoSEQ multiplex PCR assay. For TCR sequencing, RNA was extracted from every sample and reverse transcribed into cDNA to serve as template. First-strand cDNA was synthesized with SuperScript III using a 2:1 mix of oligo-dT and random hexamers. A synthetic immune receptor repertoire was used to assess amplification bias, and residual bias was removed computationally. Regarding the original processing steps: Raw reads were preprocessed for error removal, and CDR3 was defined according to IMGT conventions as running from the conserved cysteine to phenylalanine. Clonality was computed as 1 minus the Shannon entropy, with the entropy normalized by log2 of the number of productive unique TCRs. Scalp TCRbeta sequences were cross-referenced with sorted blood CD4 and CD8 repertoires so that the CD4 or CD8 identity of scalp clones could be inferred. Drawn from immuneACCESS, this table holds only the in-frame rearrangements with V and J called that TCRdb kept. Clones are partly lost; checked studies trace under half to an unresolved V gene and leave the rest unexplained. Clone size and the V and J calls come from that table; the DNA yielded D and trimming. The sample records over 200,000 clones, around 66% of which are singletons. Together, the top ten hold about 4.2% of the sample.

This sample's time point label indicates: four to five weeks on oral tofacitinib. Taken with the paper, the label for treatment or condition translates to: oral pan-JAK inhibitor, 5-10 mg twice daily. Peripheral blood and lesional scalp punch biopsies were obtained from patients with alopecia areata. PBMCs were isolated by density centrifugation and stained for CD3, CD4 and CD8, and CD4+ and CD8+ T cells were sorted on a FACSAria. CDR1 and CDR2 (GTSNPN, SVGIG) derive from the germline V gene (reference sequence). From V the trimming removes 0 bases and from J it removes 6 bases, while the gene matches leave 17 bases of the junction unaccounted for. The CDR3, cysteine through phenylalanine, is 19 amino acids long. The kept DNA is CDR3 alone, 57 bases in frame from the first base. The investigation overall reported the following: Higher clonality and more expanded CD8+ clones were observed in lesional scalp than in normal scalp, particularly in alopecia totalis/universalis, a finding suggestive of antigenic drive. With tofacitinib, both scalp clonality and the number of expanded CD8+ clones among the top 100 scalp clones went down significantly. During tofacitinib treatment, many expanded lesional clones stuck around in both scalp and blood, and this persistence may partly explain why relapse happens after treatment is stopped. The treated cohort was small, with a single nonresponder, so links between baseline CD8+ expansion and response need larger studies. Scalp TCR repertoire analysis is complicated because resident alphabeta T cells in normal human skin are also sequenced, whereas mouse skin is dominated by gammadelta T cells. TCR sequences shared between patients were less clear than in mice, possibly partly because of HLA diversity in the patient population.

This sequence originates from a human donor with alopecia areata. The sequencing used CD4+ T cells sorted from blood, collected at week 4, from a patient treated with tofacitinib. The chain employs TRBV30 and TRBJ2-3; TRBD2 matches 11 bases in the middle. The CDR3 is CAWSVVGSGTSGPFDTQYF. The bases are TGTGCCTGGAGTGTCGTGGGGAGTGGGACTAGCGGCCCCTTTGATACGCAGTATTTT.